The TCR beta chain described here comes from a study of technical replicates of blood from a few donors. The data were produced by immunoSEQ multiplex PCR, yet TCRdb's version contains in-frame clones alone and is incomplete. The table includes about 14,000 clones, 80% to 90% detected once. V was cut by 0 bases and J by 2 bases, with 11 bases left in between. This CDR3 contains 15 residues. Germline V gene lookup returns CDR1 MGHRA and CDR2 YSYEKL. This clonotype was sampled from a human donor in good health. Source material: PBMCs. The rearrangement uses TRBV4-1 and TRBJ2-7; no clear D. In nucleotides, the CDR3 is TGCGCCAGCAGCCAAGATTTTGCCGGAGCCTACGAGCAGTACTTC. Its protein product is CASSQDFAGAYEQYF.